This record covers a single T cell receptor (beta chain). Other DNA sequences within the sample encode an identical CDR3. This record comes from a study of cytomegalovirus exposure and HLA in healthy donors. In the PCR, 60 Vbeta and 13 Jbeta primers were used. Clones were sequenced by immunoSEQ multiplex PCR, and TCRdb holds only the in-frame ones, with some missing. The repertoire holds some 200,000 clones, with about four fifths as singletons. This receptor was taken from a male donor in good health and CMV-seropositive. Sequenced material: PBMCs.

The CDR3, as DNA: TGTGCCAGCAGTCTCAGGGGTAGAGAGGAAGCTTTCTTT. This sequence encodes CASSLRGREEAFF. The chain combines TRBV6-1 with TRBJ1-1, with D possibly TRBD1 on 6 matching bases. V dropped 5 bases and J dropped 8 bases, with 15 bases sitting between them. This CDR3 region has 13 residues. Germline V lookup: CDR1 MNHNS, CDR2 SASEGT.